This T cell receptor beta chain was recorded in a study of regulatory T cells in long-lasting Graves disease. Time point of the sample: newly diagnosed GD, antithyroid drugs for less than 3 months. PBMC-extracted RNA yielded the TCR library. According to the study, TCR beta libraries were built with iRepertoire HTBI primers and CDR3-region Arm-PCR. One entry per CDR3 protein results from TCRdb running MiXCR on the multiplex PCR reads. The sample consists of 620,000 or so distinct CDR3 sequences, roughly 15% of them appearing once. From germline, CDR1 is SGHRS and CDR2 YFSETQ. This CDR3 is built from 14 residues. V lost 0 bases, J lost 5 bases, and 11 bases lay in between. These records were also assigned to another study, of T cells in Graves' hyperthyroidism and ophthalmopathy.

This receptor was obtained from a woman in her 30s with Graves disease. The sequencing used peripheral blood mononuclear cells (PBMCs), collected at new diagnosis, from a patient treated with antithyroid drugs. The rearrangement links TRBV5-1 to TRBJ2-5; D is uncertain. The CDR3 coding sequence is TGCGCCAGCAGCTTGGTAGGTCGTTCGGAGACCCAGTACTTC. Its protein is CASSLVGRSETQYF.